A selection of T cell receptor beta chains follows, all from one sample in a study of cytomegalovirus exposure and HLA in healthy donors. The protocol was immunoSEQ multiplex PCR, while the TCRdb copy is restricted to in-frame clones and leaves out a portion. The sample has thousands of clones, roughly half seen once. The sample consisted of PBMCs. These receptors were collected from a man younger than 45 in good health and CMV-seropositive. The conserved cysteine and the conserved F or W are not part of the CDR3 here. Rows give clone size only sometimes, using once, few, many, or a class for an expanded clone.

>TRBV29-1|10|few
SVEGAPRGYT
>TRBV29-1|15|.
SVEGEGFGTGDYEQY
>TRBV30|11|once
AWSVQENQPQH
>TRBV10-3|13|.
AISEGTGMGQPQH
>TRBV6-5|12|.
ASSYLTANYGYT
>TRBV7-2|11|.
ASSFNAGGPLH
>TRBV20-1|9|.
SASLPQEQF
>TRBV29-1|13|few
SVPGTGSFDYGYT
>TRBV5-6|10|.
ASSPRTGGYT
>TRBV4-3|14|.
ASSYGGTGPGEKLF
>TRBV9|11|.
ASSVGLAGTQY
>TRBV11-2|12|once
ASSLVGGVNEQF
>TRBV4-1|15|.
ASSQEHRAGFSYGYT
>TRBV30|9|few
AWSAGLEQY
>TRBV30|9|few
AWSPGGEQY
>TRBV30|12|few
AWSLRGSNYGYT
>TRBV30|10|.
AWSVEAHTQY
>TRBV10-3|11|.
AISESGGNGYT
>TRBV6-4|13|.
ASRRGSSENTEAF
>TRBV6-5|11|.
ASSYRGSTEAF
>TRBV18|11|.
ASSPSENTEAF
>TRBV29-1|10|.
SVRQGADTQY
>TRBV6-5|10|.
ATYSGNSPLH
>TRBV7-6|12|.
ASSPSGMGETQY
>TRBV10-3|11|.
AISESGGNGYT
>TRBV25-1|12|.
ASSLGTGGNTIY
>TRBV29-1|10|.
SVGSPYNEQF
>TRBV6-1|11|.
ASYSPLDYGYT
>TRBV19|11|few
ASNVRESQPQH
>TRBV25-1|12|few
ASSEGQGNQPQH
>TRBV4-3|14|.
ASSQDFRDSNQPQH
>TRBV29-1|9|.
SVQGNRGYT
>TRBV5-1|10|.
ARKDTGTSKF
>TRBV4-3|13|.
ASSQDLTVFLEAF
>TRBV12-5|19|.
ASGLGFAGLAGGPAGNEQF
>TRBV5-1|12|.
ASSDHRGQETQY
>TRBV4-2|13|.
ASNPTPGVGAEAF
>TRBV29-1|11|.
SVEDEGRNGYT
>TRBV25-1|12|once
ASRAGTGDYEQY
>TRBV5-1|10|few
ASSYLYQPQH
>TRBV4-1|15|.
ASSRVTGGTTGNTIY
>TRBV10-3|11|.
AMQGRNTGELF
>TRBV9|10|.
ASSFPRRGYT
>TRBV7-8|12|few
ASSLGGNGSPLH
>TRBV4-2|14|.
ASSQGDRVIKDGYT
>TRBV28|10|.
ASSSSDQPQH
>TRBV11-2|13|.
ASSSDRQGNSPLH
>TRBV4-1|14|.
ASSQVGEREYTEAF
>TRBV10-1|14|.
ASSSGGSGIGNEQF
>TRBV27|9|.
ASGTNRGYT
>TRBV6-5|13|.
ASSYAGFSYNEQF
>TRBV11-3|11|.
ASSLRTSGELF
>TRBV11-2|12|.
ASSLTDYTGELF
>TRBV29-1|11|.
SAGGTVSYEQY
>TRBV4-1|14|.
ASSQVRRGSYNEQF
>TRBV4-3|13|.
ASSQEAGLTGEQF
>TRBV7-2|13|.
ASSPPGLPYNEQF
>TRBV2|17|.
ASSLGTGGLPYSNQPQH